This T cell receptor beta chain was captured in a study of siplizumab effects on memory and regulatory T cells. As for this clone: No antigen is known for it.

Overall study results and limits: Contribution to the alloresponse seemed major for naive T cells, which also seemed more diverse than memory cells. Roughly 80-96% of proliferating CD4+ or CD8+ clones lacked an assignable naive or memory phenotype. Sequences below about 10^-5 frequency were poorly captured. As a result, only a minor fraction of alloreactive clones mapped to unstimulated subsets.

TCRdb keeps only in-frame clones here, not all; method: immunoSEQ multiplex PCR. Of some 100,000 clones listed, about 90% are singletons. This clonotype was sampled from a human donor in good health. Some clones in this sample may be carry-over from other donors' samples. Sequencing input: CD4+ T cells sorted from blood.

The CDR3 DNA sequence: TGTGCCAGCACCGCGGGGCGGGAGGGCCGCCAGTACAATGAGCAGTTCTTC. Translated, it gives CASTAGREGRQYNEQFF. The rearrangement links TRBV2 to TRBJ2-1; 9 nucleotides match TRBD2. This CDR3 region has 17 residues. In germline, CDR1 is SNHLY, CDR2 FYNNEI. Unmatched junction bases numbered 14, after V lost 7 bases and J lost 4 bases.